Detailed here is one T cell receptor (beta chain). Amplified TCR beta CDR3 regions derived from RNA transcripts. The HTBI set primed first-round TCR CDR3 RT-PCR. TCRdb re-analysed the multiplex PCR reads in MiXCR, keeping a single row per CDR3 protein. The table records hundreds of thousands of distinct CDR3 sequences, about 20% of them present only once. This sample was taken from a study of T cells in Graves' hyperthyroidism and ophthalmopathy. Germline V gene sequence: CDR1 SEHNR, CDR2 FQNEAQ (reference sequence). The CDR3 consists of 15 residues. The V gene lost 2 bases and the J gene lost 2 bases, with 12 bases spanning the gap.

Sequencing used blood. This TCR was sampled from a man aged 40-49 years with Graves' ophthalmopathy. The J gene is TRBJ2-5, the V gene TRBV7-9; tentative D call: TRBD2 (6 bases). CDR3 residues: CASSLRGYVQETQYF. The CDR3 coding sequence is TGTGCCAGCAGCTTACGGGGGTATGTTCAAGAGACCCAGTACTTC.